What follows are 22 T cell receptor beta chains derived from one specimen sequenced in a study of T cells in Graves' hyperthyroidism and ophthalmopathy. TCR beta CDR3 region amplification was performed from RNA transcripts. Primed by the HTBI set, a first-round RT-PCR was run on the TCR CDR3. From the multiplex PCR reads, TCRdb called clonotypes with MiXCR, one entry per CDR3 protein. This repertoire shows a few hundred thousand distinct CDR3 sequences, around 14% found once; its top ten account for under 8%. Input material: blood. Every receptor here comes from a woman aged 30 to 39 with Graves' hyperthyroidism.

This clonotype was counted a few times. Here the CDR3 DNA reads TGCAGTGCTATCCCAAAGTATCTTGGCTACACCTTC. Its protein product is CSAIPKYLGYTF. This sequence joins TRBV20-1 and TRBJ1-2, with no clear D. This CDR3 comprises 12 residues. Per germline, CDR1 DFQATT and CDR2 SNEGSKA (reference sequence). Between the trimmed V and J ends, which lost 4 bases and 7 bases, there was a span of 13 bases.

The table lists this clonotype with many counts. J is TRBJ2-3 and V is TRBV15; 9 nucleotides match TRBD2. J gave up 2 bases and V 3 bases, and 6 bases lay outside the gene matches. This CDR3 comprises 16 residues. Germline values: CDR1 LNHNV, CDR2 YYDKDF (reference sequence). CDR3 DNA sequence: TGTGCCACCAGCAGTTTACTAGCGGGCTTCACAGATACGCAGTATTTT. It codes for CATSSLLAGFTDTQYF.

The chain joins TRBV2 to TRBJ1-1, with D possibly matching TRBD1 (5 bases). V was pared by 4 bases and J by 4 bases, with 13 bases between. Germline V CDR1 and CDR2: SNHLY, FYNNEI. This CDR3 has 14 amino acids. The CDR3 DNA sequence: TGTGCCAGCAGTGGAGGGGACTATTTCACTGAAGCTTTCTTT. Translation: CASSGGDYFTEAFF.

The rearrangement uses TRBV15 and TRBJ2-7; 8 bases map to TRBD1. Per the germline V gene, CDR1 is LNHNV and CDR2 is YYDKDF (reference sequence). The trim removed 6 bases at V and 3 bases at J, leaving 7 bases unmatched. The CDR3 runs to 14 residues. CDR3 in DNA: TGTGCCACCAGGGCGACAGGGGTTTTCTACGAGCAGTACTTC. Residues: CATRATGVFYEQYF.

This clonotype was found many times. The CDR3: CAISAAGGNTEAFF. For the CDR3, the DNA is TGTGCCATCAGTGCTGCGGGAGGGAACACTGAAGCTTTCTTT. V usage is TRBV10-3 and J usage is TRBJ1-1; D not resolved. V was trimmed by 4 bases and J by 1 base, leaving 10 bases between them. The germline V gene has CDR1 ENHRY and CDR2 SYGVKD. The CDR3 consists of 14 residues.

In this sample, this clonotype turned up many times. This rearrangement joins TRBV13 to TRBJ2-7; 7 positions agree with TRBD2. The CDR3 loop spans 15 amino acids. CDR1 is PRHDT and CDR2 is FYEKMQ in the germline V gene (reference sequence). Trimming cost V 5 bases and J 5 bases; bases outside gene matches: 12. The CDR3 loop reads CASSLKGAGVNEQYF. The CDR3 DNA reads TGTGCCAGCAGCCTTAAGGGTGCGGGAGTCAACGAGCAGTACTTC. Full variable domain (rest looked up from reference TRBV13 and TRBJ2-7): AAGVIQSPRHLIKEKRETATLKCYPIPRHDTVYWYQQGPGQDPQFLISFYEKMQSDKGSIPDRFSAQQFSDYHSELNMSSLELGDSALYFCASSLKGAGVNEQYFGPGTRLTVT.

The count of this clonotype is one. This may be a read error, as it is one base from a much larger clone. This chain links TRBV6-1 with TRBJ2-7; TRBD1 aligns across 9 bases. Gene TRBJ2-1 matches the end of the DNA better, so the J call may be wrong. Germline assignment: CDR1 MNHNS and CDR2 SASEGT. The CDR3 runs to 13 residues. The CDR3, as DNA: TGTGCCAGGACCGGGACAGGGATGTACGAGCAGTTCTTC. The encoded protein is CARTGTGMYEQFF.

This clonotype came up many times. This chain links TRBV3-1 with TRBJ2-1, with 9 bases that match TRBD1. The CDR3 totals 15 residues. V lost 6 bases to trimming and J lost 7 bases; unmatched junction nucleotides: 10. CDR1 LGHDT and CDR2 YNNKEL come from the germline V gene (reference sequence). CDR3 in amino acids: CASRRTGTGLNEQFF. The CDR3 DNA follows: TGTGCCAGCAGGCGAACCGGGACAGGGTTAAATGAGCAGTTCTTC.

This clonotype has ten or more counts. V is TRBV2 and J is TRBJ2-1; D not certain. Germline assignment: CDR1 SNHLY and CDR2 FYNNEI. With 4 bases removed from V and 8 bases from J, the gap between germline ends came to 6 bases. CDR3 length: 11 residues. As DNA, the CDR3 is TGTGCCAGCAGTGTTAGCTATGAGCAGTTCTTC. It specifies CASSVSYEQFF.

The chain recombines TRBV9 with TRBJ1-3, with TRBD1 identical over 7 bases. The germline CDR1 and CDR2 sequences are SGDLS and YYNGEE. V shed 0 bases, J shed 1 base, and the junction held 10 bases outside the gene matches. The CDR3 runs 18 residues. This chain's CDR3 is CASSVGDSYGWSGNTIYF. In DNA form, the CDR3 reads TGTGCCAGCAGCGTAGGGGACAGTTATGGATGGTCTGGAAACACCATATATTTT.

This clonotype was counted at least ten times. J is TRBJ1-2 and V is TRBV28, with a possible D match to TRBD1 (5 bases). Looked up from germline, CDR1 is MDHEN and CDR2 is SYDVKM. V lost 6 bases and J lost 4, with 18 bases in between. This CDR3 contains 15 residues. The CDR3 bases are TGTGCCAGCAGCCTCGGGACTCCCTATCCCTATGGCTACACCTTC. As protein: CASSLGTPYPYGYTF.

The rearrangement links TRBV27 to TRBJ1-2, with D perhaps TRBD1 (5 bases). The V gene's germline CDR1 is MNHEY and CDR2 SMNVEV (reference sequence). CDR3 length equals 13 residues. V was pared by 5 bases and J by 5 bases, with 12 bases between. The CDR3 is CASSRRGGYGYTF. The CDR3, as DNA: TGTGCCAGCAGTCGACGGGGCGGATATGGCTACACCTTC.

In this sample, this clonotype turned up many times. J is TRBJ2-2 and V is TRBV5-1; D remains unclear. Germline V gene sequence: CDR1 SGHRS, CDR2 YFSETQ. With 4 bases removed from V and 1 base from J, the gap between germline ends came to 8 bases. The CDR3 has 14 residues. Written as DNA, the CDR3 is TGCGCCAGCAGCCTTTACTTGAACACCGGGGAGCTGTTTTTT. It encodes CASSLYLNTGELFF.

The rearrangement joins TRBV25-1 to TRBJ2-7; possible D gene TRBD1, 6 bases. The germline V gene encodes CDR1 MGHDK and CDR2 SYGVNS. This CDR3 region has 13 residues. The V end lost 1 base, the J end lost 4 bases, and 8 bases lay between the germline ends. CDR3 protein: CASSEWTAYEQYF. CDR3 bases: TGTGCCAGCAGTGAATGGACAGCTTACGAGCAGTACTTC.

This clonotype was recorded a few times. CDR3 protein: CASSERQAGGELFF. DNA of the CDR3: TGTGCCAGCAGCGAGAGACAGGCTGGGGGGGAGCTGTTTTTT. The chain links TRBV9 to TRBJ2-2; the D gene is possibly TRBD1 (6 bases). Germline CDR1 SGDLS, CDR2 YYNGEE. The CDR3 has 14 amino acids. V lost 3 bases and J 8 bases, leaving 14 bases between the germline ends.

This clonotype came up many times. This sequence joins TRBV6-2 or TRBV6-3 and TRBJ2-1; 7 nucleotides line up with TRBD2. Germline V gene sequence: CDR1 MNHEY, CDR2 SVGEGT. V shed 6 bases, J shed 6 bases, and the junction held 5 bases outside the gene matches. This CDR3 is built from 13 residues. This CDR3 is CASRNKRGNEQFF. CDR3 nucleotides: TGTGCCAGCAGAAATAAGCGGGGCAATGAGCAGTTCTTC.

The chain recombines TRBV9 with TRBJ2-2; TRBD2 matches 7 bases. V was clipped by 4 bases and J by 6 bases; unmatched bases: 12. The germline V gene encodes CDR1 SGDLS and CDR2 YYNGEE. CDR3 size: 16 residues. The CDR3 DNA is TGTGCCAGCAGCTCCCTCTGGGCGGGAGTGGCCGGGGAGCTGTTTTTT. It specifies CASSSLWAGVAGELFF.

This clonotype has at least ten counts. One end of the junction does not line up with germline, which may come from a read error. V is TRBV5-1 and J is TRBJ1-3; D is undetermined. This CDR3 is 14 amino acids long. The germline V gene encodes CDR1 SGHRS and CDR2 YFSETQ. This CDR3 reads CASSLGSSGNTIYF. The CDR3 DNA reads as TGTGCCAGCAGCTTAGGCAGCTCTGGAAACACCATATATTTT.

This clonotype was detected many times. V gene TRBV5-1 combines with J gene TRBJ2-3; D not resolved. With 4 bases removed from V and 2 bases from J, the gap between germline ends came to 11 bases. CDR3 length equals 14 residues. Germline values: CDR1 SGHRS, CDR2 YFSETQ. In nucleotides, the CDR3 is TGCGCCAGCAGCGGAAGCACCCTCACAGATACGCAGTATTTT. Translation: CASSGSTLTDTQYF.

The gene calls are TRBV27 and TRBJ2-1, with 14 bases lining up with TRBD2. This CDR3 has 17 residues. Trimming removed 5 bases from V and 6 bases from J; junction bases left unmatched: 9. Germline lookup yields CDR1 MNHEY and CDR2 SMNVEV (reference sequence). The CDR3 reads CASSPRSTSGRGNEQFF. The CDR3, as DNA: TGTGCCAGCAGTCCCCGCTCGACTAGCGGGAGGGGCAATGAGCAGTTCTTC.

This clonotype was counted ten times or more. The rearrangement links TRBV7-3 to TRBJ2-3, with TRBD2 matching 7 bases. This CDR3 contains 14 residues. Trimming at V came to 2 bases and at J to 4 bases, leaving 3 bases not matched to a gene. Germline CDR1 is SGHTA and CDR2 is FQGTGA. DNA of the CDR3: TGTGCCAGCAGCTTATGGGCGGGAGCAGATACGCAGTATTTT. This sequence encodes CASSLWAGADTQYF.

This clonotype has ten or more counts. The genes are TRBV30 and TRBJ2-3; D is ambiguous. In germline, CDR1 is GTSNPN, CDR2 SVGIG (reference sequence). V was shortened by 0 bases and J by 4 bases, with 14 bases between the two germline ends. The CDR3 contains 15 residues. The CDR3, as DNA: TGTGCCTGGAGTGTACAAGGGCAGGCCCCAGATACGCAGTATTTT. Amino acid sequence: CAWSVQGQAPDTQYF.